Described below is a single TCR beta chain sequence and its context. Its matching antigen is unknown. This table comes from immunoSEQ multiplex PCR, and its TCRdb copy is limited to in-frame clones, with some not included. The sample comprises about 40,000 clones, about four fifths of which are singletons, and approximately 7.4% rests with the top ten. The data were taken from a study of T cells in localized non-small cell lung cancer. Findings and limits, study-wide: Heterogeneity remains possible because sequencing was limited to only one tumor region. Maximal T cell clonality occurred in uninvolved adjacent lung, with tumor ranking below it. Higher blood T cell density went with longer overall survival. Adjacent lung exhibited a median of about 56 among the 100 most abundant tumor clones.

Here the sequenced sample was peripheral blood mononuclear cells, taken before any cancer treatment. The TCR originated in a male donor at least 60 years old with stage II lung adenocarcinoma.

CDR3 DNA sequence: TGTGCCAGTAGTATACTAAACGGGGGACACGAGCAGTACTTC. Translated: CASSILNGGHEQYF. This chain connects TRBV19 to TRBJ2-7; D possibly corresponds to TRBD2 (6 bases). The germline V and J ends were trimmed by 2 bases and 5 bases, with 13 bases remaining between them. The CDR3 is 14 amino acids. The germline V gene encodes CDR1 LNHDA and CDR2 SQIVND (reference sequence).